This T cell receptor beta chain was captured in a study of blood T cell repertoires in COVID-19. Study-level background: The United States, Italy and Spain supplied acute and convalescent COVID-19 samples. The analysed material was cDNA or gDNA that came from T cells, B-cell-depleted T cells, or PBMCs.

The authors' processing: Amplification of reference gene primers was used by the study to estimate nucleated cell counts. The table came from immunoSEQ multiplex PCR; TCRdb's copy has only in-frame clones and leaves some out. That table is the source of V, J and clone size, and D and trimming were worked out from the DNA. Among some 73,000 clones listed, about 79% were seen once. After removal of 5 bases from V and 0 bases from J, the junction contained 5 bases not matched to a gene. The CDR3 runs to 16 residues. Germline lookup yields CDR1 PRHDT and CDR2 FYEKMQ (reference sequence). Sequencing was done on a sample of peripheral blood. This chain joins TRBV13 and TRBJ1-1, with 11 bases lining up with TRBD1. The receptor comes from a woman aged 55-69 years with acute or convalescent COVID-19. The CDR3 nucleotides read TGTGCCAGCAGCCTAAGGACAGGGGGCCTGAACACTGAAGCTTTCTTT. This codes for CASSLRTGGLNTEAFF.